Sequencing of this T cell receptor beta chain was carried out in a study of sequential checkpoint blockade in melanoma. Study-level information: First-line arms were nivolumab then ipilimumab, or the reverse, randomized 1:1.

Treatment reported: randomized to nivolumab then ipilimumab (arm A) or the reverse (arm B). Libraries were prepared by immunoSEQ multiplex PCR; TCRdb keeps only in-frame clonotypes and omits some of them. The sample records more than 30,000 clones, 65% to 90% being singletons. CDR3 length: 14 amino acids. Trimming took 3 bases from V and 0 from J, leaving 9 bases between them. Looked up from germline, CDR1 is SGHDN and CDR2 is FVKESK. This chain links TRBV14 with TRBJ2-7; D is ambiguous. Source: CD8+ T cells sorted from blood (inferred from file names), taken from a patient given nivolumab and ipilimumab in sequence. This TCR derives from a human donor with melanoma. CDR3 residues: CASSHDKRSYEQYF. CDR3 nucleotide sequence: TGTGCCAGCAGCCATGACAAACGCTCCTACGAGCAGTACTTC.